These 3 T cell receptor beta chains share one sample of origin, sequenced in a study of beta chain features in type 1 diabetes. The whole isolated RNA underwent reverse transcription, so sequencing captured expressed TCRB transcripts. Assay: immunoSEQ multiplex PCR; the TCRdb copy retains only in-frame clones and omits some. The sample lists more than 50,000 clones; approximately 59% were seen once. The sample consisted of Tregs from blood. The receptors here all came from a woman aged 18-30 years in good health.

The sample holds a few counts of this clone. V gene TRBV19 combines with J gene TRBJ1-5; 8 nucleotides agree with TRBD1. CDR1 and CDR2 from the germline V gene are LNHDA and SQIVND (reference sequence). This CDR3 has 13 residues. The trim removed 8 bases at V and 7 bases at J, leaving 7 bases unmatched. The CDR3 region has the DNA TGTGCCAGTTCCAGGGGGCGCCGACAGCCCCAGCATTTT. The encoded protein is CASSRGRRQPQHF.

This clone was seen just once. This chain uses TRBV4-3 with TRBJ2-7, with TRBD1 matching 11 bases. V lost 5 bases and J lost 4; bases outside the gene matches: 4. Looked up from germline, CDR1 is LGHNA and CDR2 is YSLEER. This CDR3 has 14 residues. The CDR3 DNA follows: TGCGCCAGCAGCTACGGACAGGGGGCTTACGAGCAGTACTTC. Its protein is CASSYGQGAYEQYF.

This chain uses TRBV19 with TRBJ1-5; 8 bases line up with TRBD1. CDR3 length: 15 amino acids. Germline trimming cut 4 bases from V and 3 bases from J; bases unmatched to any gene: 5. Germline V lookup: CDR1 LNHDA, CDR2 SQIVND (reference sequence). CDR3 sequence (DNA): TGTGCCAGTAGTAATTCGGACAGGGTCAATCAGCCCCAGCATTTT. Encoded protein: CASSNSDRVNQPQHF.